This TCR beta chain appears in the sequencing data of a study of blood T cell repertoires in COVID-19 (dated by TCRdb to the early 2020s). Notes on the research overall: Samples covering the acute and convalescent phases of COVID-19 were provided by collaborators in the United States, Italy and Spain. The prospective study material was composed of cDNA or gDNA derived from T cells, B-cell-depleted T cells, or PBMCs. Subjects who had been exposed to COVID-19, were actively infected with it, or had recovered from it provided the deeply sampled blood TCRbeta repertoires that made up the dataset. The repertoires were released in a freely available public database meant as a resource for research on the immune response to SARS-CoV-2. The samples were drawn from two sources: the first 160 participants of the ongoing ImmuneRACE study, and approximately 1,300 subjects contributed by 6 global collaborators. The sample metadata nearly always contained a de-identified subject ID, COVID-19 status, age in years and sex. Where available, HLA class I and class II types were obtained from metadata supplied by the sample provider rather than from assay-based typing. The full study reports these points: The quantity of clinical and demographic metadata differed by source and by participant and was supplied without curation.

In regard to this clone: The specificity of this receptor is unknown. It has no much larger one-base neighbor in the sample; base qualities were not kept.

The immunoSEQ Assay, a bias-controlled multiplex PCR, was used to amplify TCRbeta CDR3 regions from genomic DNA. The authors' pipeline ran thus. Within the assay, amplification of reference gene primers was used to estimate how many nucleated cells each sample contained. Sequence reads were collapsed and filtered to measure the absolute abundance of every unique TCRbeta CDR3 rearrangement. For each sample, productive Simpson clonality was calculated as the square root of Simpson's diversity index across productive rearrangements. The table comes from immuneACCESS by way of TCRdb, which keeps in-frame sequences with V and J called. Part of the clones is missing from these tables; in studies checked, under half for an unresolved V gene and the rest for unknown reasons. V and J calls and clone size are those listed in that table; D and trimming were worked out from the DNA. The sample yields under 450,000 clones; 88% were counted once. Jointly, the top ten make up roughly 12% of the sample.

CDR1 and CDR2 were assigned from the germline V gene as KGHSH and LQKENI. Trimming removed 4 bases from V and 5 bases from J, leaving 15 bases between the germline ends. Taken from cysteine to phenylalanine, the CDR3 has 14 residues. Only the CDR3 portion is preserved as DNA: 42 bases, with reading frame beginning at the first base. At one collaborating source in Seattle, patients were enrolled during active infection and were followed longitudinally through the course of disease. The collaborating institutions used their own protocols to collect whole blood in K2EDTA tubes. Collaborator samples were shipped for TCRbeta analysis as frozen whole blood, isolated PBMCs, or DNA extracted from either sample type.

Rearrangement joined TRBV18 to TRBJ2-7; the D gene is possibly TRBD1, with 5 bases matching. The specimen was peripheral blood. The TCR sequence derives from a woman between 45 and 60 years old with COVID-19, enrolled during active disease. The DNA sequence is TGTGCCAGCTCACGACAGTCGCCCCTAGACGAGCAGTACTTC. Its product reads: CASSRQSPLDEQYF.